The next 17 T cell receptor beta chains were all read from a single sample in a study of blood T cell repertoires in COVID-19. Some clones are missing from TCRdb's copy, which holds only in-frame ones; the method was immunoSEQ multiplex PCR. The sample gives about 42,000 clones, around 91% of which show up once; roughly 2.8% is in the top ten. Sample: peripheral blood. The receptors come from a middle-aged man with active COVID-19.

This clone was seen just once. CDR3 region: CASSPPTIAGGRFNEQFF. The CDR3, as DNA: TGTGCCAGCTCACCACCGACCATAGCGGGGGGCCGATTCAATGAGCAGTTCTTC. This chain joins TRBV18 and TRBJ2-1, with TRBD2 matching over 10 bases. CDR1 KGHSH and CDR2 LQKENI come from the germline V gene. V lost 0 bases and J lost 6; bases outside the gene matches: 11. This CDR3 comprises 18 residues.

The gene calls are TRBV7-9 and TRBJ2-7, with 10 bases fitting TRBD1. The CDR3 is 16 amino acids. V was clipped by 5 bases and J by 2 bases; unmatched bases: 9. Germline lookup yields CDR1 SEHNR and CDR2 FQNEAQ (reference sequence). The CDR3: CASSPRRGQGTYEQYF. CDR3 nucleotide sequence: TGTGCCAGCAGCCCTAGAAGGGGACAGGGGACCTACGAGCAGTACTTC.

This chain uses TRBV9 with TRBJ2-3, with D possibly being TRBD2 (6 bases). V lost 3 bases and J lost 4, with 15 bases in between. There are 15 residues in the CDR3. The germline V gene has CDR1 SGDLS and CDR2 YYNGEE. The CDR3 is CASSDSGAPPDTQYF. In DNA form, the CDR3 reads TGTGCCAGCAGCGATAGCGGAGCCCCCCCAGATACGCAGTATTTT.

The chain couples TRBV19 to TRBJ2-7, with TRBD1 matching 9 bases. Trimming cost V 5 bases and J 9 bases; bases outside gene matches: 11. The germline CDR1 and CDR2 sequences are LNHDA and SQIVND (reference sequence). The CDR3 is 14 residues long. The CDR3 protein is CASSVGGTGTGQYF. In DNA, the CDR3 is TGTGCCAGTAGTGTCGGAGGGACAGGGACAGGGCAGTACTTC. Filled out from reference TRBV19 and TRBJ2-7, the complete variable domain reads DGGITQSPKYLFRKEGQNVTLSCEQNLNHDAMYWYRQDPGQGLRLIYYSQIVNDFQKGDIAEGYSVSREKKESFPLTVTSAQKNPTAFYLCASSVGGTGTGQYFGPGTRLTVT.

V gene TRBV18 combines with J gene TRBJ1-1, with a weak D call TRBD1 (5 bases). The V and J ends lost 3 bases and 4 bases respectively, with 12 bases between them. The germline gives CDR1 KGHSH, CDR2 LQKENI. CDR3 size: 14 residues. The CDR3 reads CASSPAAGGTEAFF. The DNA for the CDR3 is TGTGCCAGCTCACCGGCCGCCGGGGGCACTGAAGCTTTCTTT.

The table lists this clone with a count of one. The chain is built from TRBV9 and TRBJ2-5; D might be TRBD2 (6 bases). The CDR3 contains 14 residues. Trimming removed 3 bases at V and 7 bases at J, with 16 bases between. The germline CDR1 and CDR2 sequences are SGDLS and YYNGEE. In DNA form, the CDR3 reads TGTGCCAGCAGCGAGGGTAGCGGAAGCGTGACCCAGTACTTC. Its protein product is CASSEGSGSVTQYF.

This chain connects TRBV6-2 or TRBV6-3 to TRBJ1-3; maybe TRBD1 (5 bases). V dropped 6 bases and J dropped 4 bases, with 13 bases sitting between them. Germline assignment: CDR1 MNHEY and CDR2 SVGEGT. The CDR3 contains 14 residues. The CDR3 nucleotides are TGTGCCAGCAGCCCTACAGGAGCCGGAAACACCATATATTTT. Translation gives CASSPTGAGNTIYF.

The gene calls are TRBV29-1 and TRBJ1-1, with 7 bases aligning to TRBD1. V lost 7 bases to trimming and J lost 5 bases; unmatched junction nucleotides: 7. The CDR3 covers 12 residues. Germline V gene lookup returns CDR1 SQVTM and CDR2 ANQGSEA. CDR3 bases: TGCAGCGGCGGAACAGGGGTTACTGAAGCTTTCTTT. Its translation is CSGGTGVTEAFF.

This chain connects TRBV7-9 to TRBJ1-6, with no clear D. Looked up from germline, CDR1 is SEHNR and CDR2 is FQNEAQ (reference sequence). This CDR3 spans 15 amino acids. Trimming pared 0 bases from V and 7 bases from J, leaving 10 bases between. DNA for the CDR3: TGTGCCAGCAGCTTAGCCACCCCTAGAAATTCACCCCTCCACTTT. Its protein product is CASSLATPRNSPLHF.

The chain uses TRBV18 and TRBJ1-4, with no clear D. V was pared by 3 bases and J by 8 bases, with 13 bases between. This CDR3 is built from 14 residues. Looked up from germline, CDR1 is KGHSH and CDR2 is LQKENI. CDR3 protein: CASSPGSGREKLFF. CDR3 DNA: TGTGCCAGCTCACCCGGCTCAGGCAGAGAAAAACTGTTTTTT.

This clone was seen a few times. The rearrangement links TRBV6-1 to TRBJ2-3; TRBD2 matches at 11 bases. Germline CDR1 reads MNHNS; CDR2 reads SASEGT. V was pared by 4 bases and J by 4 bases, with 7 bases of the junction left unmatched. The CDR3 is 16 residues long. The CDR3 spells CASSASIAGGSDTQYF. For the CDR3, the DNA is TGTGCCAGCAGTGCCTCCATAGCGGGGGGGTCAGATACGCAGTATTTT.

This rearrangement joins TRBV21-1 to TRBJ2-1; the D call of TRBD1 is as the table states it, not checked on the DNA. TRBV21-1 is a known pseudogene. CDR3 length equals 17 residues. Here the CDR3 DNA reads TGTGCCAGCAGCAACACAGGGGGCTCCTTTCCTTACAATGAGCAGTTCTTC. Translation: CASSNTGGSFPYNEQFF.

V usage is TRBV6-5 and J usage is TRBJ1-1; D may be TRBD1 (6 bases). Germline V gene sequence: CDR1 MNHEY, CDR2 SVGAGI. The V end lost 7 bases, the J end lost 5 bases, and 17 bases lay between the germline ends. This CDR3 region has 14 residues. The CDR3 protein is CASKGGGAGTEAFF. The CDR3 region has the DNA TGTGCCAGCAAGGGGGGGGGCGCGGGTACTGAAGCTTTCTTT.

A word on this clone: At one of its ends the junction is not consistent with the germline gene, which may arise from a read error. The CDR3 sequence is CASSPGGKGGNTIYF. CDR3 DNA sequence: TGTGCTAGCAGCCCAGGGGGCAAAGGAGGAAACACCATATATTTT. This chain links TRBV7-7 with TRBJ1-3, with 8 bases identical to TRBD1. This CDR3 has 15 residues. CDR1 SSHAT and CDR2 FNYEAQ come from the germline V gene (reference sequence).

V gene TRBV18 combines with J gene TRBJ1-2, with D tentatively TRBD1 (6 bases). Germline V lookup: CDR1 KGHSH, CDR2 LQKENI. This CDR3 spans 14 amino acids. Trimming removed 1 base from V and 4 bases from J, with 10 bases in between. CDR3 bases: TGTGCCAGCTCACCACGACAGGACTTCTATGGCTACACCTTC. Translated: CASSPRQDFYGYTF.

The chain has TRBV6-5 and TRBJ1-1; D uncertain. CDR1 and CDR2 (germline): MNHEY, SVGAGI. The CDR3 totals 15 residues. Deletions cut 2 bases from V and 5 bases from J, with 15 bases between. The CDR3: CASSYATGLGTEAFF. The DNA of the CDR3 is TGTGCCAGCAGTTACGCCACGGGGTTGGGGACTGAAGCTTTCTTT.

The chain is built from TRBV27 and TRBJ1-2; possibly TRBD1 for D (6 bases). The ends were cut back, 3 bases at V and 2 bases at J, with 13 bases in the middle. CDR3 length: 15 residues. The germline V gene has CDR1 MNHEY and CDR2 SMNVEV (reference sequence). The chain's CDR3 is CASSLGGLGNYGYTF. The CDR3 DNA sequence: TGTGCCAGCAGTTTGGGGGGGCTAGGCAACTATGGCTACACCTTC.